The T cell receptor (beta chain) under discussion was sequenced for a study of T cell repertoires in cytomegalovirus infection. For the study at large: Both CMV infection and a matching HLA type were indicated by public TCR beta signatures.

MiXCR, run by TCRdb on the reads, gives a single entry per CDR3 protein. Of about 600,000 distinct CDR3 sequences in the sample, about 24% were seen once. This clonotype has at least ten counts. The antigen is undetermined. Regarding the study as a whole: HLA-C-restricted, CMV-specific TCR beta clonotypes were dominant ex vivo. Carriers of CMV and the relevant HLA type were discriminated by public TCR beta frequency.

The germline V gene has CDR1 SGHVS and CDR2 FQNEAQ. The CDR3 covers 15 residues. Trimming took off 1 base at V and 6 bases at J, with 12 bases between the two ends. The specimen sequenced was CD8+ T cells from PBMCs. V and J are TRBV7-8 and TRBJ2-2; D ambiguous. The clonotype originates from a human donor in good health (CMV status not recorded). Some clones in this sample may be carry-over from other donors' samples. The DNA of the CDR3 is TGTGCCAGCAGCTTAGGAATTGGGGTAGCCGGGGAGCTGTTTTTT. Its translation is CASSLGIGVAGELFF.